Listed here are 13 T cell receptor beta chains from one sample, sequenced in a study of blood T cell repertoires in COVID-19. The protocol was immunoSEQ multiplex PCR, while the TCRdb copy is restricted to in-frame clones and leaves out a portion. The sample lists approximately 29,000 clones, less than 90% occurring once. The sequenced material came from peripheral blood. Receptors were obtained from a woman between 55 and 75 years old with active COVID-19.

The CDR3 DNA reads as TGTGCCAGCAGCCAAGGTCCGGGACTCTATGGCTACACCTTC. This codes for CASSQGPGLYGYTF. This sequence joins TRBV3-1 (or the pseudogene TRBV3-2) and TRBJ1-2; possible D gene TRBD1, 5 bases. This CDR3 region has 14 residues. V was clipped by 1 base and J by 4 bases, with 10 bases between them. The germline CDR1 and CDR2 sequences are LGHDT and YNNKEL (reference sequence).

The chain links TRBV2 to TRBJ1-3; TRBD1 agrees at 7 bases. The CDR3 consists of 16 residues. Germline CDR1 reads SNHLY; CDR2 reads FYNNEI. With 5 bases clipped from V and 0 bases from J, the junction kept 7 bases outside the gene matches. This chain's CDR3 is CASSWGQTDSGNTIYF. CDR3 in DNA: TGTGCCAGCAGTTGGGGACAGACCGACTCTGGAAACACCATATATTTT.

The chain links TRBV6-5 to TRBJ1-2; 7 bases are shared with TRBD1. The trim removed 5 bases at V and 8 bases at J, leaving 11 bases unmatched. The germline V gene has CDR1 MNHEY and CDR2 SVGAGI. CDR3 length equals 14 residues. CDR3 in amino acids: CASSPKGAVRGYTF. The DNA of the CDR3 is TGTGCCAGCAGTCCAAAGGGGGCAGTGCGGGGCTACACCTTC.

This clone was found once. CDR3 bases: TGTGCCAGCACTGTAGACAGCCCCTTCGTCACAGATACGCAGTATTTT. Its protein product is CASTVDSPFVTDTQYF. The V gene is TRBV28, the J gene TRBJ2-3; possible D gene TRBD1, 5 bases. The CDR3 is 16 amino acids. Trimming cost V 7 bases and J 2 bases, with 19 bases left between them. Germline values: CDR1 MDHEN, CDR2 SYDVKM.

The V and J genes are TRBV9 and TRBJ2-2; the D gene is possibly TRBD1 (6 bases). V gave up 1 base and J gave up 2 bases, with 24 bases separating them. Germline V lookup: CDR1 SGDLS, CDR2 YYNGEE. The CDR3 totals 20 residues. CDR3 coding DNA: TGTGCCAGCAGCGTAAGGCCCGGGGCTCCCGGGACAAGAAACACCGGGGAGCTGTTTTTT. It codes for CASSVRPGAPGTRNTGELFF.

This chain links TRBV28 with TRBJ1-5; 7 bases agree with TRBD1. Germline CDR1 and CDR2: MDHEN and SYDVKM. Trimming at V came to 7 bases and at J to 5 bases, leaving 11 bases not matched to a gene. The CDR3 length is 15 residues. This chain's CDR3 is CASTIPGGMYQPQHF. The CDR3 DNA is TGTGCCAGCACCATCCCAGGGGGTATGTATCAGCCCCAGCATTTT.

This chain links TRBV3-1 (or the pseudogene TRBV3-2) with TRBJ2-5, with TRBD2 identical over 8 bases. CDR3 size: 14 residues. Germline V gene sequence: CDR1 LGHDT, CDR2 YNNKEL (reference sequence). The V gene end was trimmed by 2 bases and the J gene end by 1 base; junction bases not matched to a gene: 0. The CDR3 region has the DNA TGTGCCAGCAGCCAAAGCGGGGGCCAAGAGACCCAGTACTTC. Protein product: CASSQSGGQETQYF.

The chain couples TRBV10-3 to TRBJ1-1; TRBD1 matches at 9 bases. Losses at the gene ends were 2 bases for V and 11 bases for J; bases not matched to a gene: 9. The CDR3 spans 14 residues. Looked up from germline, CDR1 is ENHRY and CDR2 is SYGVKD. Here the CDR3 DNA reads TGTGCCATCAGTGAGGCGTCCGGGACAGGGTGGGCTTTCTTT. Translated, it gives CAISEASGTGWAFF.

In this sample, this clone turned up once. The gene calls are TRBV29-1 and TRBJ1-4, with D possibly matching TRBD1 (6 bases). V was cut by 7 bases and J by 1 base, with 13 bases left in between. The germline gives CDR1 SQVTM, CDR2 ANQGSEA. This CDR3 has 14 residues. The CDR3 reads CSGGDTLTNEKLFF. CDR3 nucleotides: TGCAGCGGGGGGGACACCCTAACTAATGAAAAACTGTTTTTT.

The gene calls are TRBV28 and TRBJ2-5, with TRBD2 identical over 9 bases. Germline V CDR1 and CDR2: MDHEN, SYDVKM. This CDR3 has 15 residues. The ends lost 5 bases at V and 4 bases at J; junction bases unmatched: 8. The CDR3 DNA sequence: TGTGCCAGCAGTCCCCCCCTAGCGGGATTAGAGACCCAGTACTTC. This encodes CASSPPLAGLETQYF.

The chain has TRBV15 and TRBJ1-5; 7 positions agree with TRBD1. With 3 bases clipped from V and 7 bases from J, the junction kept 6 bases outside the gene matches. Germline loops: CDR1 LNHNV, CDR2 YYDKDF (reference sequence). The CDR3 runs 14 residues. The CDR3 spells CATSSEGAWQPQHF. CDR3 sequence (DNA): TGTGCCACCAGCAGCGAGGGGGCATGGCAGCCCCAGCATTTT. Filled out from reference TRBV15 and TRBJ1-5, the complete variable domain reads DAMVIQNPRYQVTQFGKPVTLSCSQTLNHNVMYWYQQKSSQAPKLLFHYYDKDFNNEADTPDNFQSRRPNTSFCFLDIRSPGLGDTAMYLCATSSEGAWQPQHFGDGTRLSIL.

The gene calls are TRBV4-1 and TRBJ1-1, with 9 nucleotides matching TRBD1. V trimming: 3 bases; J trimming: 4 bases; junction bases outside the gene matches: 21. The V gene's germline CDR1 is MGHRA and CDR2 YSYEKL. This CDR3 is built from 20 residues. CDR3 sequence (DNA): TGCGCCAGCAGCCACCAGACTAGGAGCGGACAGGGGAGAGGAGTCACTGAAGCTTTCTTT. This translates into CASSHQTRSGQGRGVTEAFF.

J is TRBJ2-1 and V is TRBV20-1; perhaps TRBD2 as D (5 bases). Germline V lookup: CDR1 DFQATT, CDR2 SNEGSKA (reference sequence). This CDR3 comprises 15 residues. V lost 3 bases and J lost 5, with 17 bases in between. The CDR3 sequence: CSASKPTRRNNEQFF. The CDR3 region has the DNA TGCAGTGCTAGTAAGCCTACTAGGCGGAACAATGAGCAGTTCTTC.